The present T cell receptor (beta chain) was sequenced within a study of shared clonotypes between healthy human individuals. General observations from the study: Incompleteness in sorted-subset sequencing, despite large depth, was shown by rarefaction.

The protocol was immunoSEQ multiplex PCR, while the TCRdb copy is restricted to in-frame clones and leaves out a portion. The sample lists 1.5 million to 2.5 million clones, about 95% occurring once. The V and J ends lost 1 base and 0 bases respectively, with 13 bases between them. The length of the CDR3 is 16 residues. Germline V gene data show CDR1 as MNHEY and CDR2 as SMNVEV (reference sequence). CD8 cells regarded as naive lacked CD45RO, were positively chosen for CCR7, and omitted terminally differentiated effector memory CD45RA+ cells. Regarding this clone: Its antigen is undetermined.

This receptor was identified in a man aged 18 to 30 in good health. The specimen sequenced was naive CD8+ T cells sorted from blood. The chain has TRBV27 and TRBJ2-7; D remains unclear. CDR3 in amino acids: CASSLFPLSGSYEQYF. The CDR3 DNA reads as TGTGCCAGCAGTTTATTCCCCCTTTCGGGCTCCTACGAGCAGTACTTC.